This T cell receptor (beta chain) was sequenced for a study of Ad26.COV2.S vaccination and SARS-CoV-2 variants. The germline CDR1 and CDR2 sequences are SGHDT and YYEEEE. The CDR3 is made up of 15 amino acids. Trimming pared 1 base from V and 5 bases from J, leaving 12 bases between. Treatment specified: roughly 18 received Ad26.COV2.S at low or high dose, single or two shots; 5 received placebo; per-sample allocation not given. At day 63 after the first vaccine or placebo injection, samples were drawn. This adult donor, from Boston, was 18-55 years old. As for this clone: What it recognizes is unknown.

General study points: Spike-specific TCR breadth in vaccine recipients exceeded that seen in placebo recipients.

Measured with immunoSEQ multiplex PCR; TCRdb has only the in-frame clones, and not every one. Of some 350,000 clones listed, roughly 84% are singletons. This TCR was sampled from a person aged 18-65 years who received the Ad26.COV2.S COVID-19 vaccine or a placebo. The sequencing used peripheral blood, collected in a trial of Ad26.COV2.S vaccine versus placebo. V usage is TRBV5-6 and J usage is TRBJ2-2, with D possibly matching TRBD2 (6 bases). In DNA, the CDR3 is TGTGCCAGCAGCTTGTGGGGGAGGCAAACCGGGGAGCTGTTTTTT. Its protein product is CASSLWGRQTGELFF.